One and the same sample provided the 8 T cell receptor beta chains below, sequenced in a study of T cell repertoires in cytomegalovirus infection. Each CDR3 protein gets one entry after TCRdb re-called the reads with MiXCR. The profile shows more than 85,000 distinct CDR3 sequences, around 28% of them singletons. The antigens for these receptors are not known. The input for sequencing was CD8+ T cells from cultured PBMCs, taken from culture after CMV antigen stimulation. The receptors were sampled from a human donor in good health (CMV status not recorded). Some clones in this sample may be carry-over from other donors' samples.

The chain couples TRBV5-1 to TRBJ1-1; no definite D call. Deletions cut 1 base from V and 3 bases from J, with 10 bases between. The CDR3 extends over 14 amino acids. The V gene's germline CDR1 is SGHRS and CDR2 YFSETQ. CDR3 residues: CASSLRVRDTEAFF. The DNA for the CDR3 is TGCGCCAGCAGCTTGCGGGTTCGGGACACTGAAGCTTTCTTT.

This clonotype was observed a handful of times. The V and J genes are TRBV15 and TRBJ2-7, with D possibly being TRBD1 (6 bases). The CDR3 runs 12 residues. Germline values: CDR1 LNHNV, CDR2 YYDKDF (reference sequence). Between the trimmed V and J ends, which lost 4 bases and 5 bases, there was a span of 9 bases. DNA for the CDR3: TGTGCCACCAGCAAGGGGGACCACGAGCAGTACTTC. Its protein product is CATSKGDHEQYF. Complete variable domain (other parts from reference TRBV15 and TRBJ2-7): DAMVIQNPRYQVTQFGKPVTLSCSQTLNHNVMYWYQQKSSQAPKLLFHYYDKDFNNEADTPDNFQSRRPNTSFCFLDIRSPGLGDTAMYLCATSKGDHEQYFGPGTRLTVT.

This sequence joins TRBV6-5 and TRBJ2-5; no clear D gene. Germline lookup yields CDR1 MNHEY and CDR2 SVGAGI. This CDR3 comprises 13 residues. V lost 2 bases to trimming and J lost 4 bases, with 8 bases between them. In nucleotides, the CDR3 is TGTGCCAGCAGTTACGGGTCGGCAGAGACCCAGTACTTC. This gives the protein CASSYGSAETQYF.

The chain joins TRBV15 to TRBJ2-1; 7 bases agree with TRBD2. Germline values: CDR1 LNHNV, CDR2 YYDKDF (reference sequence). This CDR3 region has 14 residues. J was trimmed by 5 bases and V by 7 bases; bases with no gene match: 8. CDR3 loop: CATMTWGGDNEQFF. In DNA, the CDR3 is TGTGCCACCATGACCTGGGGGGGAGACAATGAGCAGTTCTTC.

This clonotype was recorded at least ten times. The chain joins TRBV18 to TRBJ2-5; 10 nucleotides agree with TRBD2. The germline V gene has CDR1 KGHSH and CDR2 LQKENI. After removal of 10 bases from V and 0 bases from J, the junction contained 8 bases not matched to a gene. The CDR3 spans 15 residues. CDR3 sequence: CATLGSGGDQETQYF. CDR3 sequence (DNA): TGTGCCACCCTCGGCAGCGGGGGGGACCAAGAGACCCAGTACTTC.

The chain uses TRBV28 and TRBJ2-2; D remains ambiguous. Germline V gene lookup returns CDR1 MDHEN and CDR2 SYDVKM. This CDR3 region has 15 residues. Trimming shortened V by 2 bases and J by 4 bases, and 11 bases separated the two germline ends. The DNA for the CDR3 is TGTGCCAGCAGTTTAGTAAGGGCTACCACCGGGGAGCTGTTTTTT. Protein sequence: CASSLVRATTGELFF.

This CDR3 is CASSRAGGSSYNEQFF. CDR3 DNA: TGTGCCAGCAGCCGAGCGGGGGGGAGCTCCTACAATGAGCAGTTCTTC. The chain combines TRBV3-1 with TRBJ2-1; 10 bases map to TRBD2. Trimming removed 4 bases from V and 0 bases from J; junction bases left unmatched: 3. This CDR3 is 16 amino acids long. CDR1 is LGHDT, CDR2 YNNKEL, per germline (reference sequence).

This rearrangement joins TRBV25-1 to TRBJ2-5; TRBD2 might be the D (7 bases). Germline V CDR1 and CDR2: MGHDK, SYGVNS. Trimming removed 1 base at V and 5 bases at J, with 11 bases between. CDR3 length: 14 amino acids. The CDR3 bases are TGTGCCAGCAGTGAATTCGGGGGGCTGGAGACCCAGTACTTC. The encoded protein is CASSEFGGLETQYF.